A single sample gave rise to the 19 T cell receptor beta chains below, sequenced in a study of blood T cells in healthy people across ages. Primed by a sample-barcoded 5' primer and a J-beta primer mix, a second PCR proceeded for roughly 7 to 12 cycles. TCRdb re-called the 5' RACE reads through MiXCR, storing one row per CDR3 protein. The repertoire holds about 800,000 distinct CDR3 sequences, with around 25% as singletons. This sample also appeared in a second study, on T cells of mothers and their children.

The sample comprised blood. The receptors were gathered from a boy between 5 and 17 years old in good health.

This clonotype was picked up many times. V usage is TRBV9 and J usage is TRBJ2-5; TRBD1 aligns across 7 bases. With 2 bases clipped from V and 4 bases from J, the junction kept 8 bases outside the gene matches. Germline loops: CDR1 SGDLS, CDR2 YYNGEE. The CDR3 consists of 15 residues. CDR3 region: CASSVAGQDRETQYF. The CDR3 coding sequence is TGTGCCAGCAGCGTCGCCGGACAGGATCGAGAGACCCAGTACTTC.

V usage is TRBV5-1 and J usage is TRBJ1-2; TRBD1 might be the D (5 bases). Per the germline V gene, CDR1 is SGHRS and CDR2 is YFSETQ. The CDR3 length is 14 residues. Trimming cost V 3 bases and J 6 bases, with 15 bases left between them. CDR3 DNA sequence: TGCGCCAGCAGCTGGACCGGCAGGGCGGATGGCTACACCTTC. It specifies CASSWTGRADGYTF. The complete variable domain, with remaining parts taken from reference TRBV5-1 and TRBJ1-2, reads KAGVTQTPRYLIKTRGQQVTLSCSPISGHRSVSWYQQTPGQGLQFLFEYFSETQRNKGNFPGRFSGRQFSNSRSEMNVSTLELGDSALYLCASSWTGRADGYTFGSGTRLTVV.

The gene calls are TRBV20-1 and TRBJ2-1; no definite D call. The CDR3 contains 16 residues. The V and J ends lost 0 bases and 1 base respectively, with 13 bases between them. CDR1 is DFQATT and CDR2 is SNEGSKA in the germline V gene (reference sequence). This CDR3 reads CSAREVLAVSYNEQFF. CDR3 nucleotides: TGCAGTGCTAGAGAAGTCCTCGCGGTTTCCTACAATGAGCAGTTCTTC.

This chain uses TRBV29-1 with TRBJ1-5, with TRBD1 as a possible D gene (6 bases). The CDR3 length is 14 residues. CDR1 is SQVTM and CDR2 is ANQGSEA in the germline V gene. Trimming took off 6 bases at V and 2 bases at J, with 14 bases between the two ends. In DNA, the CDR3 is TGCAGCGTGAGGGGGGGACCCGGCAATCAGCCCCAGCATTTT. Translated, it gives CSVRGGPGNQPQHF.

This clonotype came up a few times. V and J are TRBV28 and TRBJ2-5, with D tentatively TRBD1 or TRBD2 (6 bases each). TRBJ2-7 matches the DNA end more closely, so the J call is doubtful. The germline CDR1 and CDR2 sequences are MDHEN and SYDVKM. The CDR3 loop spans 14 amino acids. The CDR3 sequence: CASSFGGLLYEQYF. The CDR3 coding sequence is TGTGCCAGCAGTTTTGGGGGGCTCCTCTACGAGCAGTACTTC.

A few counts support this clonotype. At one of its ends the junction is not consistent with the germline gene, which may arise from a read error. The rearrangement joins TRBV15 to TRBJ1-1; D remains ambiguous. Germline lookup yields CDR1 LNHNV and CDR2 YYDKDF (reference sequence). The CDR3 length is 14 residues. In DNA, the CDR3 is TGTGCCGCCAGCAGAGATGCGCAGAACATTGGAGCTTTCTTT. This sequence encodes CAASRDAQNIGAFF.

CDR3 region: CASSRHSSVNEQFF. The CDR3 bases are TGTGCCAGCAGTCGGCATAGCAGCGTCAATGAGCAGTTCTTC. This sequence joins TRBV6-5 and TRBJ2-5; D is undetermined. The J call may be wrong; the DNA end is better matched by TRBJ2-1. The CDR3 runs to 14 residues. CDR1 MNHEY and CDR2 SVGAGI come from the germline V gene.

The chain uses TRBV7-9 and TRBJ1-6; 11 bases align to TRBD1. The germline CDR1 and CDR2 sequences are SEHNR and FQNEAQ (reference sequence). The length of the CDR3 is 16 residues. Losses at the gene ends were 3 bases for V and 5 bases for J; bases not matched to a gene: 3. The CDR3 protein is CASSFGTGGNNSPLHF. The CDR3 coding sequence is TGTGCCAGCAGCTTCGGGACAGGGGGTAATAATTCACCCCTCCACTTT.

This chain joins TRBV28 and TRBJ2-5; D unclear. Trimming took off 3 bases at V and 1 base at J, with 9 bases between the two ends. The CDR3 is made up of 14 amino acids. Germline V gives CDR1 MDHEN, CDR2 SYDVKM. CDR3 nucleotides: TGTGCCAGCAGTTTTCCACGGATCCAAGAGACCCAGTACTTC. Translating gives CASSFPRIQETQYF. Combining the CDR3 with reference TRBV28 and TRBJ2-5 gives the whole variable domain DVKVTQSSRYLVKRTGEKVFLECVQDMDHENMFWYRQDPGLGLRLIYFSYDVKMKEKGDIPEGYSVSREKKERFSLILESASTNQTSMYLCASSFPRIQETQYFGPGTRLLVL.

This chain uses TRBV5-1 with TRBJ2-5; 8 bases are shared with TRBD2. The CDR3 covers 16 residues. Germline CDR1 SGHRS, CDR2 YFSETQ. With 3 bases clipped from V and 2 bases from J, the junction kept 9 bases outside the gene matches. The CDR3 nucleotides are TGCGCCAGCAGCTCGCGACCGGGGGGGCCTCAAGAGACCCAGTACTTC. Its translation is CASSSRPGGPQETQYF.

The rearrangement joins TRBV6-5 to TRBJ2-5; 10 nucleotides align to TRBD1. The end of the DNA aligns better with TRBJ2-7, so the J call may be wrong. Per the germline V gene, CDR1 is MNHEY and CDR2 is SVGAGI. The CDR3 runs to 15 residues. The CDR3 sequence: CASRPQTGGFYEQYF. CDR3 bases: TGTGCCAGCAGACCCCAGACAGGGGGCTTCTACGAGCAGTACTTC.

The chain has TRBV7-3 and TRBJ2-1; TRBD1 is a possible D gene (6 bases). With 2 bases removed from V and 6 bases from J, the gap between germline ends came to 11 bases. Per germline, CDR1 SGHTA and CDR2 FQGTGA. This CDR3 contains 14 residues. CDR3 region: CASSLGGRGNEQFF. CDR3 in DNA: TGTGCCAGCAGCTTAGGGGGCCGAGGCAATGAGCAGTTCTTC.

The genes are TRBV11-2 and TRBJ2-7; possibly TRBD1 for D (8 bases). This CDR3 is built from 16 residues. V gave up 2 bases and J gave up 3 bases, with 17 bases separating them. The germline gives CDR1 SGHAT, CDR2 FQNNGV. In DNA, the CDR3 is TGTGCCAGCAGCTTAAGACAGGGGAGGGGCTACTACGAGCAGTACTTC. Protein product: CASSLRQGRGYYEQYF. The full variable domain, its missing parts supplied by reference TRBV11-2 and TRBJ2-7, is EAGVAQSPRYKIIEKRQSVAFWCNPISGHATLYWYQQILGQGPKLLIQFQNNGVVDDSQLPKDRFSAERLKGVDSTLKIQPAKLEDSAVYLCASSLRQGRGYYEQYFGPGTRLTVT.

The chain employs TRBV5-4 and TRBJ2-7, with 7 bases matching TRBD1. The CDR3 runs 14 residues. Germline trimming cut 2 bases from V and 5 bases from J; bases unmatched to any gene: 7. Germline lookup yields CDR1 SGHNT and CDR2 YYREEE (reference sequence). In DNA form, the CDR3 reads TGTGCCAGCAGCTTCGTAGGGGGCATCGACGAGCAGTACTTC. Its translation: CASSFVGGIDEQYF.

The chain has TRBV5-1 and TRBJ2-5, with D possibly being TRBD2 (5 bases). Judging by the DNA end, TRBJ2-1 fits better; the J call may be wrong. The germline V gene encodes CDR1 SGHRS and CDR2 YFSETQ. This CDR3 has 13 residues. CDR3 protein: CASGADGLNEQFF. As DNA, the CDR3 is TGCGCCAGCGGCGCGGACGGACTCAATGAGCAGTTCTTC.

This clonotype has just a few counts. V is TRBV7-3 and J is TRBJ2-2; unclear D gene. Germline V CDR1 and CDR2: SGHTA, FQGTGA. The CDR3 has 14 amino acids. V was trimmed by 5 bases and J by 5 bases, leaving 12 bases between them. The DNA of the CDR3 is TGTGCCAGCAGCCTAAACGAGGCTACCGGGGAGCTGTTTTTT. This gives the protein CASSLNEATGELFF.

The chain combines TRBV4-2 with TRBJ2-7, with D tentatively TRBD2 (6 bases). This CDR3 spans 16 amino acids. The V end was cut by 0 bases, the J end by 4 bases, with 16 bases between. Germline CDR1 reads LGHNA; CDR2 reads YNFKEQ. Here the CDR3 reads CASSQEIGLATYEQYF. The CDR3 DNA sequence: TGTGCCAGCAGCCAAGAGATCGGCCTAGCGACTTACGAGCAGTACTTC.

This clonotype was seen only a few times. J is TRBJ2-7 and V is TRBV7-2; TRBD1 is a possible D gene (5 bases). Germline CDR1 reads SGHTA; CDR2 reads FQGNSA. The CDR3 length is 14 residues. V lost 5 bases and J lost 0, with 11 bases in between. In DNA form, the CDR3 reads TGTGCCAGCAGCCAGCAAACAGGCTCCTACGAGCAGTACTTC. Translation: CASSQQTGSYEQYF.

This chain joins TRBV11-1 and TRBJ1-6, with no clear D. The CDR3 is 17 amino acids. Trimming removed 8 bases from V and 7 bases from J, with 24 bases in between. Germline CDR1 and CDR2: SGHAT and FQDESV (reference sequence). Here the CDR3 reads CASSGGLADPVNSPLHF. In DNA form, the CDR3 reads TGTGCCAGCTCCGGAGGGTTAGCGGATCCGGTAAATTCACCCCTCCACTTT.